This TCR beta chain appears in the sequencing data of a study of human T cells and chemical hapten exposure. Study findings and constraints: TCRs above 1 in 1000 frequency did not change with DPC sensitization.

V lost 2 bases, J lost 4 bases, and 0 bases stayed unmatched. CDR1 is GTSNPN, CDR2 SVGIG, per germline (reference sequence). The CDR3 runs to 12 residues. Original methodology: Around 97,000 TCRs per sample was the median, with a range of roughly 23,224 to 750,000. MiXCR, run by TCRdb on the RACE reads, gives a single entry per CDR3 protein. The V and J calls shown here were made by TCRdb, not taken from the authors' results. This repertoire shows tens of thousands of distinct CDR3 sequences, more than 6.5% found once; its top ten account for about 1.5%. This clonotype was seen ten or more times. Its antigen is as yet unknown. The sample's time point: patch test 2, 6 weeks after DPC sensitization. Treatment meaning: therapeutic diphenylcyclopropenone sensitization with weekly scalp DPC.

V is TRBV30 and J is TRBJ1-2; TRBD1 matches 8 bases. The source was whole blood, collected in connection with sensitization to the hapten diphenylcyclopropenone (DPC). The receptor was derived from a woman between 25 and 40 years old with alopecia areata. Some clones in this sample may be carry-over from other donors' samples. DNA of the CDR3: TGTGCCTGGAGTACAGGGGGCTATGGCTACACCTTC. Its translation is CAWSTGGYGYTF.